Listed below are T cell receptor beta chains from one sample, sequenced in a study of human T cells and chemical hapten exposure. One entry per CDR3 protein results from TCRdb running MiXCR on the RACE reads. The table has about 380,000 distinct CDR3 sequences, roughly 6% seen once. This specimen was whole blood, taken in connection with sensitization to the hapten diphenylcyclopropenone (DPC). These receptors all come from a woman in her late teens or twenties with alopecia areata. Some clones in this sample may be carry-over from other donors' samples. Each CDR3 is given with its conserved first and last residue. The D gene is left open where the match is weak. Only part of the rows carry a size: once, few, many, or a class if the clone is expanded.

cdr3_length,d_call,v_call,clone_size,j_call,cdr3_nt,cdr3_aa
15,NA,TRBV10-3,many,TRBJ1-5,TGTGCCATCAGTAATCAGGGGAACGGGGATCAGCCCCAGCATTTT,CAISNQGNGDQPQHF
15,NA,TRBV4-1,many,TRBJ1-3,TGCGCCAGCAGCCAATCCGCAGGTGCGGGAAACACCATATATTTT,CASSQSAGAGNTIYF
15,TRBD2,TRBV10-3,few,TRBJ2-5,TGTGCCATCAGTGAGAGCGGGGGGGCCCGTGAGACCCAGTACTTC,CAISESGGARETQYF
16,TRBD2,TRBV6-5,few,TRBJ2-3,TGTGCCAGCAGTTACCGACTAGCGACTAGCACAGATACGCAGTATTTT,CASSYRLATSTDTQYF
13,NA,TRBV6-2/TRBV6-3,many,TRBJ1-1,TGTGCCAGCAGTCCGGGGGGGAACACTGAAGCTTTCTTT,CASSPGGNTEAFF
15,TRBD1,TRBV7-2,NA,TRBJ1-5,TGTGCCAGCAGCTTCGGGACAGGGAAGTATCAGCCCCAGCATTTT,CASSFGTGKYQPQHF
13,NA,TRBV10-3,NA,TRBJ1-1,TGTGCCATCCGCCGTGGGGGGGGCACTGAAGCTTTCTTT,CAIRRGGGTEAFF
13,NA,TRBV2,NA,TRBJ2-2,TGTGCCAGCAGTGAAGCGCTAGCCGGGGAGCTGTTTTTT,CASSEALAGELFF
15,NA,TRBV6-6,many,TRBJ1-1,TGTGCCAGCAGTTACTCGCCAGGGACGAACACTGAAGCTTTCTTT,CASSYSPGTNTEAFF
15,NA,TRBV6-2/TRBV6-3,few,TRBJ2-3,TGTGCCAGCACCGATGGACAGCCTAGCACAGATACGCAGTATTTT,CASTDGQPSTDTQYF
17,TRBD1,TRBV4-1,NA,TRBJ2-3,TGCGCCAGCAGCCTAACCGGGGACAGGGGGCTTGCAGATACGCAGTATTTT,CASSLTGDRGLADTQYF
14,NA,TRBV9,NA,TRBJ2-2,TGTGCCAGCAGCGTAGCGGGTTACACCGGGGAGCTGTTTTTT,CASSVAGYTGELFF
13,NA,TRBV12-3/TRBV12-4,many,TRBJ1-5,TGTGCCAGCAGCCGGGACGGGAATCAGCCCCAGCATTTT,CASSRDGNQPQHF
14,NA,TRBV12-3/TRBV12-4,many,TRBJ2-4,TGTGCCAGCAGTTTAAGTTTAGCCAAAAACATTCAGTACTTC,CASSLSLAKNIQYF
12,NA,TRBV29-1,many,TRBJ1-2,TGCAGCGTTGGGTCAGGGGTAGGCGGCTACACCTTC,CSVGSGVGGYTF
15,TRBD2,TRBV7-8,many,TRBJ2-1,TGTGCCAGCAGCTCACTAGCGGGAGCTTTTAATGAGCAGTTCTTC,CASSSLAGAFNEQFF
14,NA,TRBV7-3,many,TRBJ2-2,TGTGCCAGCAGCTTAGTAAAGAAAACCGGGGAGCTGTTTTTT,CASSLVKKTGELFF
14,NA,TRBV28,NA,TRBJ1-2,TGTGCCAGCATTCCCAGGACTTACGTCTATGGCTACACCTTC,CASIPRTYVYGYTF
13,NA,TRBV7-9,many,TRBJ2-5,TGTGCCAGCAGCAAGACGGGACTTGAGACCCAGTACTTC,CASSKTGLETQYF
15,NA,TRBV18,NA,TRBJ2-7,TGTGCCAGCTCACGGGTAGGGAGCAGGCCTGACGAGCAGTACTTC,CASSRVGSRPDEQYF
14,NA,TRBV6-2/TRBV6-3,many,TRBJ1-4,TGTGCCAGCAGTTCGGGACGGCATAATGAAAAACTGTTTTTT,CASSSGRHNEKLFF
16,TRBD2,TRBV7-8,many,TRBJ2-3,TGTGCCAGCAGCTTAGCCTGGACTAGAGTCGCAGATACGCAGTATTTT,CASSLAWTRVADTQYF
18,NA,TRBV4-2,NA,TRBJ2-4,TGTGCCAGCAGCCAAGAGCCGTCTGCCGGAATAGCCAAAAACATTCAGTACTTC,CASSQEPSAGIAKNIQYF
13,NA,TRBV7-9,NA,TRBJ2-3,TGTGCCAGCAGCTTATCCCATACAGATACGCAGTATTTT,CASSLSHTDTQYF
14,NA,TRBV27,NA,TRBJ1-5,TGTGCCAGCAGTTTGAGGGGAGCGGGTCAGCCCCAGCATTTT,CASSLRGAGQPQHF
16,TRBD1,TRBV27,few,TRBJ2-5,TGTGCCAGCAGTTCCACGGGGGGACAGGGGCAAGAGACCCAGTACTTC,CASSSTGGQGQETQYF
19,TRBD1,TRBV28,few,TRBJ2-5,TGTGCCAGCAGTTTCCCCTCCCATGGACAGGGGGCTCCGCAAGAGACCCAGTACTTC,CASSFPSHGQGAPQETQYF
15,TRBD1,TRBV6-2/TRBV6-3,NA,TRBJ1-2,TGTGCCAGCAGTTGGGGACAGGGAATGAACTATGGCTACACCTTC,CASSWGQGMNYGYTF
14,TRBD2,TRBV2,NA,TRBJ2-1,TGTGCCAGCTCTGAGAGCGGGGGGTCCAATGAGCAGTTCTTC,CASSESGGSNEQFF
15,NA,TRBV6-2/TRBV6-3,NA,TRBJ2-2,TGTGCCAGCAGTTACCGGACTGGGGGCACCGGGGAGCTGTTTTTT,CASSYRTGGTGELFF
14,NA,TRBV7-2,few,TRBJ1-1,TGTGCCAGCAGCTTAGCCCTGGTCGGGACTGAAGCTTTCTTT,CASSLALVGTEAFF
15,NA,TRBV7-2,NA,TRBJ1-5,TGTGCCAGCAGCTTATGGGATGGGGGCAATCAGCCCCAGCATTTT,CASSLWDGGNQPQHF
16,NA,TRBV5-3,NA,TRBJ2-1,TGTGCCAGAAGCTTGGGAGGCAGGGAACCCTACAATGAGCAGTTCTTC,CARSLGGREPYNEQFF
12,NA,TRBV14,few,TRBJ2-1,TGTGCCAGCAGCCCGGGGTACAATGAGCAGTTCTTC,CASSPGYNEQFF
14,TRBD1,TRBV2,few,TRBJ2-7,TGTGCCAGCAGAGTGGGACAGGGGCCCTACGAGCAGTACTTC,CASRVGQGPYEQYF
16,TRBD2,TRBV29-1,NA,TRBJ2-2,TGCAGCGTTTATGGACTAGCGGGCTCTAACACCGGGGAGCTGTTTTTT,CSVYGLAGSNTGELFF
17,TRBD2,TRBV9,few,TRBJ2-1,TGTGCCAGCAGCGTAGATTTGAGCGGGGGGCCGAGAAATGAGCAGTTCTTC,CASSVDLSGGPRNEQFF
12,NA,TRBV29-1,many,TRBJ2-5,TGCAGCGTTGAACCGGGAGACGAGACCCAGTACTTC,CSVEPGDETQYF
12,NA,TRBV20-1,few,TRBJ2-1,TGCAGTGCTAGAGGGTTGGGCAATGAGCAGTTCTTC,CSARGLGNEQFF
18,NA,TRBV6-5,NA,TRBJ2-1,TGTGCCAGCAGTTACCGTCACGGGACCACGACCTCGAACAATGAGCAGTTCTTC,CASSYRHGTTTSNNEQFF
13,NA,TRBV18,few,TRBJ1-1,TGTGCCAGCTCACCCGGCACTGTGAGCGAAGCTTTCTTT,CASSPGTVSEAFF
14,NA,TRBV24-1,NA,TRBJ2-3,TGTGCCACCAGTGAGAGTAGGAGGGAGGATACGCAGTATTTT,CATSESRREDTQYF
12,NA,TRBV7-2,few,TRBJ2-3,TGTGCCAGCAGCGCCTGGGCAGATACGCAGTATTTT,CASSAWADTQYF
14,NA,TRBV27,few,TRBJ2-2,TGTGCCAGCAGTAGTAGCTTGAACACCGGGGAGCTGTTTTTT,CASSSSLNTGELFF
16,NA,TRBV7-9,few,TRBJ2-3,TGTGCCAGCAGCTTCCGGGGGGCCTCTAGCACAGATACGCAGTATTTT,CASSFRGASSTDTQYF
13,NA,TRBV7-2,many,TRBJ2-3,TGTGCCAGCAGCCATGCTTTCACAGATACGCAGTATTTT,CASSHAFTDTQYF
14,NA,TRBV6-2/TRBV6-3,many,TRBJ2-1,TGTGCCAGCGCCCGGGACTCCGAATACAATGAGCAGTTCTTC,CASARDSEYNEQFF
13,NA,TRBV4-1,NA,TRBJ2-2,TGCGCCAGCAGCCAACCCCCCTTTCAGGAGCTGTTTTTT,CASSQPPFQELFF
14,TRBD1,TRBV5-5,NA,TRBJ1-1,TGTGCCAGCAGCTTTAGGACAGGGGACACTGAAGCTTTCTTT,CASSFRTGDTEAFF
18,NA,TRBV9,NA,TRBJ2-3,TGTGCCAGCAGCGTAGACGCAGTTCTTCCTACGCTCGAAGGTACGCAGTATTTT,CASSVDAVLPTLEGTQYF
14,NA,TRBV18,many,TRBJ1-5,TGTGCCAGCTCACCAATGCAGGGCTATCAGCCCCAGCATTTT,CASSPMQGYQPQHF
13,NA,TRBV5-1,NA,TRBJ2-3,TGCGCCAGCAAGAGTGGTTCCCCCACCGCGCAGTATTTT,CASKSGSPTAQYF